Reported below is one T cell receptor beta chain. The sample originates from a study of blood T cell repertoires in COVID-19. Turning to the study itself: The United States, Italy and Spain supplied acute and convalescent COVID-19 samples. Sources were T cells, B-cell-depleted T cells, or PBMCs; the material itself was cDNA or gDNA.

One Seattle source followed patients from active infection through their disease course. From germline, CDR1 is SGDLS and CDR2 YYNGEE. CDR3 length: 15 amino acids. Trimming pared 0 bases from V and 5 bases from J, leaving 13 bases between. Under the authors' procedure: From reference gene primer amplification, estimates of nucleated cell counts were derived. Method: immunoSEQ multiplex PCR; TCRdb's copy keeps in-frame clones and lacks some. V and J calls and clone size are as listed in that table; D and trimming were resolved from the DNA. The sample shows fewer than 450,000 clones, roughly 90% of them seen only once.

This sequence was found in a woman in her 70s with COVID-19, enrolled during active disease. Specimen: peripheral blood. The chain has TRBV9 and TRBJ2-3, with D perhaps matching TRBD1 (5 bases). This chain's CDR3 is CASSVDSGFGDTQYF. The DNA of the CDR3 is TGTGCCAGCAGCGTAGATTCAGGGTTCGGAGATACGCAGTATTTT.